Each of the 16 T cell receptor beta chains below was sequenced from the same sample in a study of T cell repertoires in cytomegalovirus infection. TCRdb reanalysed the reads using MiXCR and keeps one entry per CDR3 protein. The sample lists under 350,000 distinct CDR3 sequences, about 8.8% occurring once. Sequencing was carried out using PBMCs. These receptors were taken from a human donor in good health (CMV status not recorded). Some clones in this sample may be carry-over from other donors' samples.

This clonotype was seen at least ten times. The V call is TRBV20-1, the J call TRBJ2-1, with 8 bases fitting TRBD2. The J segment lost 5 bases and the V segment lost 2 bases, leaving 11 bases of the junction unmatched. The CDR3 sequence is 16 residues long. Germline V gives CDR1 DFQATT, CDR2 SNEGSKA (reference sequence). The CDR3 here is CSARNILWRGDNEQFF. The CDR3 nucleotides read TGCAGTGCTAGAAATATCCTCTGGCGGGGGGACAATGAGCAGTTCTTC.

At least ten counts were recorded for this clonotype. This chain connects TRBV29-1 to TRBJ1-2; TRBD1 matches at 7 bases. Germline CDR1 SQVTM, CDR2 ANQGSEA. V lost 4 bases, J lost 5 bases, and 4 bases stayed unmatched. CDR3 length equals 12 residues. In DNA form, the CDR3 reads TGCAGCGTTGTCGCAGGGGGTTATGGCTACACCTTC. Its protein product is CSVVAGGYGYTF.

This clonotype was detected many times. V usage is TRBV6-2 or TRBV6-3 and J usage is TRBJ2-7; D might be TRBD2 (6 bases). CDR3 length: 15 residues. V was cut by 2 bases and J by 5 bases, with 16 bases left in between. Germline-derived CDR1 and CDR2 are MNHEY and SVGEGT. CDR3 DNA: TGTGCCAGCAGTTACGGGGGACTCGGTGGCCACGAGCAGTACGTC. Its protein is CASSYGGLGGHEQYV.

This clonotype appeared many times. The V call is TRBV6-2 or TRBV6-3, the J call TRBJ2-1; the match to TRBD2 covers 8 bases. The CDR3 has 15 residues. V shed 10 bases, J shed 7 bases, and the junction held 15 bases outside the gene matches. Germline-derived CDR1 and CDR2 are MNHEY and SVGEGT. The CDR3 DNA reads TGTGCCATATCTAGGACTAGCCCTGTGGGGAATGAGCAGTTCTTC. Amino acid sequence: CAISRTSPVGNEQFF.

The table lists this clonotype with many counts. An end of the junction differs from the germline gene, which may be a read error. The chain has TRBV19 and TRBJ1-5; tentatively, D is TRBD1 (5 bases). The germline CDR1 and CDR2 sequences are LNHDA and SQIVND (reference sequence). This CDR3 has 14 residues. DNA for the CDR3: TGTGCCAGTAGTCCTCCCGCCATGAGACAGCACCAGCATTTT. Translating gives CASSPPAMRQHQHF.

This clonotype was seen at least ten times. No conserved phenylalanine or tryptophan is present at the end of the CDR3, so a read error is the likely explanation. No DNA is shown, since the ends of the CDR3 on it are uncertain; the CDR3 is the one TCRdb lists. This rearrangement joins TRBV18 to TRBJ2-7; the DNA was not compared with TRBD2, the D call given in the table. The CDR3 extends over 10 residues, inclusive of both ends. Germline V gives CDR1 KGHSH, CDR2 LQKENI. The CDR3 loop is CASSPRVNLI.

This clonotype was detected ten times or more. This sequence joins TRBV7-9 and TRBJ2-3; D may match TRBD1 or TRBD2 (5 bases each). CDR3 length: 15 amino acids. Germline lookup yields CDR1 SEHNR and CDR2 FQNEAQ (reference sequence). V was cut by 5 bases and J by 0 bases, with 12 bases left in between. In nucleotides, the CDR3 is TGTGCCAGCAGCCCCGGGACGACGAGCACAGATACGCAGTATTTT. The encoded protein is CASSPGTTSTDTQYF.

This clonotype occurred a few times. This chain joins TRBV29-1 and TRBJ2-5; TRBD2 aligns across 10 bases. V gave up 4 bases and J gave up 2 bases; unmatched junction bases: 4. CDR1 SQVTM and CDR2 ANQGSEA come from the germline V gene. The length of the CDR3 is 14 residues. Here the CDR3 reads CSVVLAGLQETQYF. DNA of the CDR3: TGCAGCGTTGTACTAGCGGGGCTTCAAGAGACCCAGTACTTC.

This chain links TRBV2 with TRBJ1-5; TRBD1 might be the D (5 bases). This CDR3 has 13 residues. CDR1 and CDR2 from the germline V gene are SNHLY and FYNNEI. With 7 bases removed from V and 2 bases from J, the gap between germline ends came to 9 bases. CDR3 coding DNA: TGTGCCAGCAAAGGGACGGGCAATCAGCCCCAGCATTTT. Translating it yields CASKGTGNQPQHF.

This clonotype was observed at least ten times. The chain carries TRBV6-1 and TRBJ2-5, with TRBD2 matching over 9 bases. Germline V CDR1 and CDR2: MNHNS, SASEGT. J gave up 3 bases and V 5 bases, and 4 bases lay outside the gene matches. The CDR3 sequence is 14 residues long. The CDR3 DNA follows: TGTGCCAGCAGTTCCGGGACTAGCAAAGAGACCCAGTACTTC. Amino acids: CASSSGTSKETQYF.

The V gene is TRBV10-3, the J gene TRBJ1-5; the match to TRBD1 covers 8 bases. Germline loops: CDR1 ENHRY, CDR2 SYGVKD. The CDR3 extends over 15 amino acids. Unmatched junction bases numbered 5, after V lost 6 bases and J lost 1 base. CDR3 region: CAISHGTGSNQPQHF. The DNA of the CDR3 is TGTGCCATCAGCCACGGGACAGGCAGCAATCAGCCCCAGCATTTT.

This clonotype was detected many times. The CDR3 bases are TGTGCCAGCAGCCCCGTGGGTGGTAGCGGCCAAGAGACCCAGTACTTC. Amino acid sequence: CASSPVGGSGQETQYF. The V and J genes are TRBV7-2 and TRBJ2-5, with D tentatively TRBD2 (6 bases). V was trimmed by 5 bases and J by 1 base, leaving 17 bases between them. The CDR3 contains 16 residues. CDR1 and CDR2 from the germline V gene are SGHTA and FQGNSA.

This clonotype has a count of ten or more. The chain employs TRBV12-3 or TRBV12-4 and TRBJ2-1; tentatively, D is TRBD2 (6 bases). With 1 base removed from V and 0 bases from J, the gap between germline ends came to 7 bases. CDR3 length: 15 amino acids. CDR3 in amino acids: CASSLDGGSYNEQFF. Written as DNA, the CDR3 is TGTGCCAGCAGTTTAGACGGGGGCTCCTACAATGAGCAGTTCTTC.

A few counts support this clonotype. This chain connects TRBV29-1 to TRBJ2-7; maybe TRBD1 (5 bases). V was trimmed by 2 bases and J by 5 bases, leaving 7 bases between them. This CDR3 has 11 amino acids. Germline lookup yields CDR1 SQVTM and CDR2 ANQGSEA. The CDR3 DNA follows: TGCAGCGTTGAACGACAGAACGAGCAGTACTTC. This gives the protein CSVERQNEQYF.

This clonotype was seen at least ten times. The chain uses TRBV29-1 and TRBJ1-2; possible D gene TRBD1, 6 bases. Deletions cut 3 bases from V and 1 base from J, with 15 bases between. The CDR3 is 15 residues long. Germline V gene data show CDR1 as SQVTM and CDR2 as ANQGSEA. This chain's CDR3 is CSVEDGGGHNYGYTF. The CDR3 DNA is TGCAGCGTTGAGGACGGGGGCGGCCATAACTATGGCTACACCTTC.

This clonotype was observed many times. CDR3: CASSPGTGFFDYGYTF. For the CDR3, the DNA is TGTGCCAGCAGTCCCGGGACAGGGTTTTTTGACTATGGCTACACCTTC. The V gene is TRBV27, the J gene TRBJ1-2, with 9 bases lining up with TRBD1. J gave up 3 bases and V 5 bases, and 10 bases lay outside the gene matches. The CDR3 spans 16 residues. From germline, CDR1 is MNHEY and CDR2 SMNVEV (reference sequence).